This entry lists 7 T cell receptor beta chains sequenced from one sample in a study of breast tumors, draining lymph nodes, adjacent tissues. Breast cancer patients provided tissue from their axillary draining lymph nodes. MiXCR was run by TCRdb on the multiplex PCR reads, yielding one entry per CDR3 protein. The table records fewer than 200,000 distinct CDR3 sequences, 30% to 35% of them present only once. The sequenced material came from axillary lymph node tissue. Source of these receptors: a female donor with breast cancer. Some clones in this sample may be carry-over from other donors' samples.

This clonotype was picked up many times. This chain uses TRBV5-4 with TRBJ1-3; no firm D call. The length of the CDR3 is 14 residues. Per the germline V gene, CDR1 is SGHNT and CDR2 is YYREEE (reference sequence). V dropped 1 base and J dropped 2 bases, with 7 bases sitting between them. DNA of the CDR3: TGTGCCAGCAGCTTGTCTGGAACTGGAAACACCATATATTTT. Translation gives CASSLSGTGNTIYF. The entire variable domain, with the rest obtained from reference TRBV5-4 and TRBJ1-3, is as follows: ETGVTQSPTHLIKTRGQQVTLRCSSQSGHNTVSWYQQALGQGPQFIFQYYREEENGRGNFPPRFSGLQFPNYSSELNVNALELDDSALYLCASSLSGTGNTIYFGEGSWLTVV.

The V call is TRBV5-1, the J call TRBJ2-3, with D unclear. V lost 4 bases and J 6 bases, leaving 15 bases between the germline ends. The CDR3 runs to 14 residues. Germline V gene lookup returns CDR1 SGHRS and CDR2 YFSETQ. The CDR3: CASSPDGSSDTQYF. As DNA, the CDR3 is TGCGCCAGCAGCCCGGACGGAAGCTCCGATACGCAGTATTTT.

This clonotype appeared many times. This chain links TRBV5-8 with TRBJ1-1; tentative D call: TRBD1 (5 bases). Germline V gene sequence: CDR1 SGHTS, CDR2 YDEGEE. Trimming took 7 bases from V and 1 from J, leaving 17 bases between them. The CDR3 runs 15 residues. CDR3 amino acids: CASPDWGQGNTEAFF. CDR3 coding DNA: TGTGCCAGCCCTGACTGGGGTCAGGGGAACACTGAAGCTTTCTTT.

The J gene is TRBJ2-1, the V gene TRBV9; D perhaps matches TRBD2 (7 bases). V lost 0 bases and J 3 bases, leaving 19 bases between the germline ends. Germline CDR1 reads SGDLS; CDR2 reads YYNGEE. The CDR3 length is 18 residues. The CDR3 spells CASSVGGGGQGIYNEQFF. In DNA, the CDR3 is TGTGCCAGCAGCGTAGGAGGGGGGGGGCAGGGAATCTACAATGAGCAGTTCTTC. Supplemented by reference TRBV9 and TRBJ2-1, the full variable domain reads DSGVTQTPKHLITATGQRVTLRCSPRSGDLSVYWYQQSLDQGLQFLIQYYNGEERAKGNILERFSAQQFPDLHSELNLSSLELGDSALYFCASSVGGGGQGIYNEQFFGPGTRLTVL.

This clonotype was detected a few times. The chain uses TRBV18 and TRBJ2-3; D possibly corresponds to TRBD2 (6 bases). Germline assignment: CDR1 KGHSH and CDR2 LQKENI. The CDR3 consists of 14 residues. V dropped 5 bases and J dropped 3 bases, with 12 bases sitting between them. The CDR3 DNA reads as TGTGCCAGCTCATGGGTTGGGAGGACAGATACGCAGTATTTT. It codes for CASSWVGRTDTQYF.

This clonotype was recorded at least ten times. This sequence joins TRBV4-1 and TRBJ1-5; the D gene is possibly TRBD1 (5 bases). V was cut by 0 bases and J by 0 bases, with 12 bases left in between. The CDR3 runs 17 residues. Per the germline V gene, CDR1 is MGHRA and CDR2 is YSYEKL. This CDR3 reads CASSQDPGGYSNQPQHF. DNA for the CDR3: TGCGCCAGCAGCCAAGATCCCGGGGGGTATAGCAATCAGCCCCAGCATTTT.

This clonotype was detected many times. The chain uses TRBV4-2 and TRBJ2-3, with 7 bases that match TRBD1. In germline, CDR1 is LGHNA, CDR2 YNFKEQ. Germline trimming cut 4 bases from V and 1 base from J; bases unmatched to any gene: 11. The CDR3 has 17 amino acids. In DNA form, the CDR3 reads TGTGCCAGCAGCCGAGACGTCGGCGGACAGGGCACAGATACGCAGTATTTT. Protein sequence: CASSRDVGGQGTDTQYF.